This T cell receptor beta chain emerged from a study of Graves' ophthalmopathy and Graves' hyperthyroidism. Study-level results: Blood repertoires reportedly contained most expanded thyroid clonotypes above 0.001 frequency.

In this cohort, patients with other autoimmune diseases, uncontrolled infections, pregnancy or lactation were excluded. This CDR3 region has 12 residues. J gave up 5 bases and V 7 bases, and 5 bases lay outside the gene matches. Germline V gene lookup returns CDR1 SQVTM and CDR2 ANQGSEA. With respect to this clonotype: Its antigen is unidentified.

For repertoire sequencing, the TCR beta CDR3 regions were amplified from RNA transcripts. HTBI-primed RT-PCR formed the first round, and a multiplex PCR formed the second. TCRdb reprocessed the multiplex PCR reads with MiXCR, giving one entry per CDR3 protein. The sample shows 1 million to 1.3 million distinct CDR3 sequences, roughly two fifths of them seen only once. The chain links TRBV29-1 to TRBJ1-5; TRBD1 matches at 7 bases. Input material: peripheral blood or thyroid tissue (not recorded which). This TCR was recovered from an adult man with Graves' hyperthyroidism. The CDR3 protein is CSAYRGDQPQHF. Here the CDR3 DNA reads TGCAGCGCTTACAGGGGCGATCAGCCCCAGCATTTT.